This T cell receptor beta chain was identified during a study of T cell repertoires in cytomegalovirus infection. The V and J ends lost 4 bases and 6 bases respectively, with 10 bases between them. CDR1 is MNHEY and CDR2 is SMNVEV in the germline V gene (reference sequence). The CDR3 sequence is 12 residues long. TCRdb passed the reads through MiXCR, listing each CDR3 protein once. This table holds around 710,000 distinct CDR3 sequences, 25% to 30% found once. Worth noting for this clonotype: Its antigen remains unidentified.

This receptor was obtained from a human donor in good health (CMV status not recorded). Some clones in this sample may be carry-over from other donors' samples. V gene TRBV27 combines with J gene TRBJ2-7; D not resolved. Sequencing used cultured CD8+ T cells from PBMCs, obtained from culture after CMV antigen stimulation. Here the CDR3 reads CASSSGSTEQYF. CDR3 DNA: TGTGCCAGCAGTTCAGGATCAACCGAGCAGTACTTC.